This T cell receptor beta chain came from a study of T-cell reconstitution after alpha-beta-depleted transplantation in children. Study-level findings and limits: T-cell counts and diversity at one year following transplant were attributed mainly to newly produced T cells.

Unique molecular identifiers were built into the TCRbeta library. TCRdb reprocessed the PCR reads with MiXCR, giving one entry per CDR3 protein. The data contain 65,000 to 85,000 distinct CDR3 sequences, approximately 10% of them singletons. Per germline, CDR1 SGHVS and CDR2 FQNEAQ. V dropped 3 bases and J dropped 1 base, with 9 bases sitting between them. This CDR3 has 14 amino acids. This clonotype has ten or more counts. Its cognate antigen is unknown. The specimen was PBMCs, collected before TCRalphabeta/CD19-depleted stem cell transplant. The genes are TRBV7-8 and TRBJ1-1, with TRBD1 as a possible D gene (5 bases). The receptor was isolated from a boy between 5 and 17 years old with acute myeloid leukemia, due to receive a stem cell transplant. The DNA for the CDR3 is TGTGCCAGCAGCTTTCAGGGAGCGAACACTGAAGCTTTCTTT. Protein sequence: CASSFQGANTEAFF.